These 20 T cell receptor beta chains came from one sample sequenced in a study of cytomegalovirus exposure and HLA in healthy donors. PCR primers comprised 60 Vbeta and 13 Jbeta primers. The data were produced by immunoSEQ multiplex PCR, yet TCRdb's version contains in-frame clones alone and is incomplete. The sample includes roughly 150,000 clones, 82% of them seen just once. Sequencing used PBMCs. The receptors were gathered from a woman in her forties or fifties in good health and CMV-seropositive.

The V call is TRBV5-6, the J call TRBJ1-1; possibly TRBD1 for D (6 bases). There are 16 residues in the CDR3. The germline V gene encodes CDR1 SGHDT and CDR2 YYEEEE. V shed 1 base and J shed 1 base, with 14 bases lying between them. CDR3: CASSLYQGMTNTEAFF. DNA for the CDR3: TGTGCCAGCAGCTTGTATCAGGGGATGACGAACACTGAAGCTTTCTTT.

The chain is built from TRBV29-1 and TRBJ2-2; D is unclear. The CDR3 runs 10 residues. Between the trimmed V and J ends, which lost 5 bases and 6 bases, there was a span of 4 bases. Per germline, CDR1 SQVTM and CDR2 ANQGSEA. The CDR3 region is CSVRAGELFF. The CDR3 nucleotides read TGCAGCGTTCGGGCCGGGGAGCTGTTTTTT.

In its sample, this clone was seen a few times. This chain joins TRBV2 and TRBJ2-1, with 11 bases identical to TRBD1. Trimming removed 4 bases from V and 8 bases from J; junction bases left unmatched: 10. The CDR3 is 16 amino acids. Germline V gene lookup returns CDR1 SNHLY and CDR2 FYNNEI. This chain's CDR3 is CASSGAGTGGKHEQFF. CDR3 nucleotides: TGTGCCAGCAGTGGAGCCGGGACAGGGGGGAAACATGAGCAGTTCTTC.

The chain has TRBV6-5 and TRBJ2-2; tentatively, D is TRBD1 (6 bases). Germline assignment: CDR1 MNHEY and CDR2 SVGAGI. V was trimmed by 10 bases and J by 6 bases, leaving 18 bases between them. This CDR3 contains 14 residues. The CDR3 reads CATQLRGLAGELFF. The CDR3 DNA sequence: TGTGCCACCCAGCTCAGGGGATTAGCCGGGGAGCTGTTTTTT.

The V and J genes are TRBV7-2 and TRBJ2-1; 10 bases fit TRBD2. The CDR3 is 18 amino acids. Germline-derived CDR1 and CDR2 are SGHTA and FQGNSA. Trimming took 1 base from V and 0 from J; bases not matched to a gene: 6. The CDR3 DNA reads TGTGCCAGCAGCTTAGTCCTGGGACTAGCGAGCTCCTACAATGAGCAGTTCTTC. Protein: CASSLVLGLASSYNEQFF.

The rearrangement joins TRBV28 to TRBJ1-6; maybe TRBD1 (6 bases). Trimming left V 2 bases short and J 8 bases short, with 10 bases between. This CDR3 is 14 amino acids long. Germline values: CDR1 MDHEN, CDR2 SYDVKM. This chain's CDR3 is CASSLRTEYSPLHF. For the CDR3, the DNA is TGTGCCAGCAGTTTAAGGACAGAATATTCACCCCTCCACTTT.

The CDR3 protein is CASSVGDSSYEQYF. The CDR3 region has the DNA TGTGCCAGCAGCGTAGGGGACAGCTCCTACGAGCAGTACTTC. The chain combines TRBV9 with TRBJ2-7, with 7 bases that match TRBD1. The germline CDR1 and CDR2 sequences are SGDLS and YYNGEE. The CDR3 extends over 14 amino acids. The trim removed 0 bases at V and 0 bases at J, leaving 0 bases unmatched.

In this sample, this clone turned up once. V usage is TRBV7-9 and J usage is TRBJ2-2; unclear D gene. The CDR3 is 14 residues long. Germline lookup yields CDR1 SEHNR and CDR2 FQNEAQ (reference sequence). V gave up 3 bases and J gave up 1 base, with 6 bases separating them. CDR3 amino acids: CASSFGQNTGELFF. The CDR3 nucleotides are TGTGCCAGCAGCTTCGGTCAGAACACCGGGGAGCTGTTTTTT.

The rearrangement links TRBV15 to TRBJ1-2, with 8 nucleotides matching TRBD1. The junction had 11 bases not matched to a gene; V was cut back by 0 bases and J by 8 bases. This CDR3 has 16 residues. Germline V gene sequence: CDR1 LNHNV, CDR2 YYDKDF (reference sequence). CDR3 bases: TGTGCCACCAGCAGAGATATGTCCGGGACAGGTAAAGGCTACACCTTC. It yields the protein CATSRDMSGTGKGYTF.

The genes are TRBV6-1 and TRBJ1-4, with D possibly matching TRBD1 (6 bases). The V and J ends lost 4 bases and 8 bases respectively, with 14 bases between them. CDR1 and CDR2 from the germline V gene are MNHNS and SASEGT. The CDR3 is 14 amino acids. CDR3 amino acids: CASSARGLGEKLFF. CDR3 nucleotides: TGTGCCAGCAGTGCCAGGGGCTTGGGGGAAAAACTGTTTTTT.

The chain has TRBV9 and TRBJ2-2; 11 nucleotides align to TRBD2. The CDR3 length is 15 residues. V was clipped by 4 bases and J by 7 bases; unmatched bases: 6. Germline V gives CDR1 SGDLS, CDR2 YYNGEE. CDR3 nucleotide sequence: TGTGCCAGCAGCCTTAGCGGGGGGGAGTTCGGGGAGCTGTTTTTT. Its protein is CASSLSGGEFGELFF.

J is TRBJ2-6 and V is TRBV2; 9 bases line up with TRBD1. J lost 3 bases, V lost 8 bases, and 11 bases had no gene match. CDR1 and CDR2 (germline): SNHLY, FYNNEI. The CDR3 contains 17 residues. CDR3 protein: CASGNRQGGVGANVLTF. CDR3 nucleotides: TGTGCCAGCGGCAACCGACAGGGGGGGGTTGGGGCCAACGTCCTGACTTTC.

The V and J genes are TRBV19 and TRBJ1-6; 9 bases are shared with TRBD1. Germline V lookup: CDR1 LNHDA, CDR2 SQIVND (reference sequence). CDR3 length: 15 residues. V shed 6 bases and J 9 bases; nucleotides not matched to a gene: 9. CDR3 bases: TGTGCCAGTAGCGATCTACAGGGGGCGCGTTCACCCCTCCACTTT. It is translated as CASSDLQGARSPLHF.

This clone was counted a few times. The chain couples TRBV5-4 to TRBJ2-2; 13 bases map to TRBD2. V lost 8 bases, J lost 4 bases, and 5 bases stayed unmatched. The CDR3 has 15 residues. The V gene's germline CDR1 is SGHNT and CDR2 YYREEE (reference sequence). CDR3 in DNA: TGTGCCAGTGGACTAGCGGGGGCGCTCACCGGGGAGCTGTTTTTT. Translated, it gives CASGLAGALTGELFF.

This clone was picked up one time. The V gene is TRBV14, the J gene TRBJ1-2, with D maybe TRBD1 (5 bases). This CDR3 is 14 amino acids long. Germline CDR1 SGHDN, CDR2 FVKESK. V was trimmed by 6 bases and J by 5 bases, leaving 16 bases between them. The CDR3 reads CASRLTGDSYGYTF. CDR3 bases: TGTGCCAGCAGACTAACGGGGGACTCTTATGGCTACACCTTC.

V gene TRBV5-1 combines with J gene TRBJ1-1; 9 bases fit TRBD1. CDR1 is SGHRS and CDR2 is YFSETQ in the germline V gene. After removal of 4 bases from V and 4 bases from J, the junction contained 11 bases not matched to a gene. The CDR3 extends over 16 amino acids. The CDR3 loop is CASSLTGGKGGTEAFF. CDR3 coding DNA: TGCGCCAGCAGCCTTACAGGGGGCAAAGGGGGCACTGAAGCTTTCTTT.

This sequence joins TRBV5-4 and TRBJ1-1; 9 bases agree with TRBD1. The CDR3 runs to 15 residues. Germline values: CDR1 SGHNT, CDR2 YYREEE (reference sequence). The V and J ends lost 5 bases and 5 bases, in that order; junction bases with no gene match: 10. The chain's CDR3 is CASSLAGQGVTEAFF. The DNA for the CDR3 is TGTGCCAGCAGTTTAGCGGGACAGGGAGTTACTGAAGCTTTCTTT.

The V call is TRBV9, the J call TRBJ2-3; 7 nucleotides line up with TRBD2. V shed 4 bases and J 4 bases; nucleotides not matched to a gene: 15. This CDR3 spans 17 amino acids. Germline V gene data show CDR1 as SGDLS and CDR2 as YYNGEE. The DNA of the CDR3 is TGTGCCAGCAGCACACCGATAGACCCGGGAGGCGCAGATACGCAGTATTTT. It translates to CASSTPIDPGGADTQYF.

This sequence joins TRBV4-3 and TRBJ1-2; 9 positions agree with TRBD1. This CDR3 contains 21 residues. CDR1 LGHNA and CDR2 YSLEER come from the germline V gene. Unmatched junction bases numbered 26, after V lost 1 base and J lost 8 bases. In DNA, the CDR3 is TGCGCCAGCAGCCAAGTTAAGAGGCTGCCGGGACAGGGCCGACTCTCGGGGGGCTACACCTTC. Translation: CASSQVKRLPGQGRLSGGYTF.

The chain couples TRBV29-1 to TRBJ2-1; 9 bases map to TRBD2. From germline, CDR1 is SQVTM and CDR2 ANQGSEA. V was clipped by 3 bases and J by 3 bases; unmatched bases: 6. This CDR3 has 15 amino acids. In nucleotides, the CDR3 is TGCAGCGTTGATAGGGGACTAGCTAACTACAATGAGCAGTTCTTC. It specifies CSVDRGLANYNEQFF.